Listed below are T cell receptor beta chains from one sample, sequenced in a study of T cell repertoires in cytomegalovirus infection. MiXCR, run by TCRdb on the reads, gives a single entry per CDR3 protein. Of hundreds of thousands of distinct CDR3 sequences listed, under 8.5% are singletons. Sequenced input: PBMCs. The receptors here all came from a human donor in good health (CMV status not recorded). Some clones in this sample may be carry-over from other donors' samples. The CDR3 runs from the conserved cysteine through the conserved F or W.

V	J	length	CDR3
TRBV7-2	TRBJ2-5	12	CASSLDRGAQYF
TRBV20-1	TRBJ1-1	13	CSASGQINTEAFF
TRBV28	TRBJ2-1	15	CASSLRRGVDNEQFF
TRBV2	TRBJ2-1	13	CASRTGEYNEQFF
TRBV29-1	TRBJ2-7	12	CSARWGVYEQYF
TRBV28	TRBJ2-7	16	CASSSAGAPGSYEQYF
TRBV7-8	TRBJ1-3	13	CASSLEGRNTIYF
TRBV15	TRBJ2-3	15	CATSRAGLSTDTQYF
TRBV12-3/TRBV12-4	TRBJ2-1	15	CASSLFRGSVDEQFF
TRBV4-1	TRBJ1-2	14	CASSPPLGLGGYTF
TRBV6-2/TRBV6-3	TRBJ2-7	11	CASRIRGEQYF
TRBV27	TRBJ2-6	13	CASSWAGANVLTF
TRBV6-2/TRBV6-3	TRBJ1-1	13	CASSYGGASEAFF
TRBV28	TRBJ2-1	14	CASRTGFGSNEQFF
TRBV29-1	TRBJ1-4	16	CSVFLGTGALNEKLFF
TRBV2	TRBJ2-5	14	CASSAGTHQETQYF
TRBV11-2	TRBJ1-1	14	CASSSGTGYPEAFF
TRBV20-1	TRBJ2-7	14	CSAKVQFDSYEQYF
TRBV29-1	TRBJ1-2	16	CSVESWGKGFYYGYTF
TRBV27	TRBJ1-2	15	CASSLRSGGPHGYTF
TRBV6-2/TRBV6-3	TRBJ2-5	15	CASSPGTALQETQYF
TRBV25-1	TRBJ1-2	14	CASRDAGQLYGYTF
TRBV7-9	TRBJ2-7	15	CASSSAGQGSYEQYF
TRBV10-2	TRBJ2-7	16	CASSGTSGGLTYEQYF
TRBV7-6	TRBJ2-7	15	CASSTTSGGSYEQYF
TRBV7-9	TRBJ2-3	16	CASSARRTASTDTQYF
TRBV20-1	TRBJ1-1	14	CSARREGINTEAFF
TRBV2	TRBJ1-4	13	CASSDWTEEKLFF
TRBV19	TRBJ2-2	14	CASSIRSNTGELFF
TRBV6-2/TRBV6-3	TRBJ1-4	15	CASSSRVQPNEKLFF
TRBV7-2	TRBJ1-3	15	CASSLRGSSGNTIYF
TRBV29-1	TRBJ2-5	14	CSTTSANRGETQYF
TRBV9	TRBJ1-4	15	CASSVGPSGGEKLFF
TRBV29-1	TRBJ1-3	13	CSAPDISGNTIYF
TRBV7-2	TRBJ2-7	15	CASSHGGLSSYEQYF
TRBV7-2	TRBJ2-2	14	CASSLKRSGGELFF
TRBV7-2	TRBJ2-2	14	CASSPLLGTGELFF
TRBV5-4	TRBJ1-2	16	CASSLGIDRLNYGYTF
TRBV6-2/TRBV6-3	TRBJ1-5	17	CASSYPVGGRRNQPQHF
TRBV20-1	TRBJ2-1	14	CSASKISGGNEQFF
TRBV12-3/TRBV12-4	TRBJ1-5	13	CASSSRGPQPQHF
TRBV28	TRBJ1-6	12	CASMKYNSPLHF
TRBV25-1	TRBJ1-1	14	CASSERRANTEAFF
TRBV7-2	TRBJ2-7	17	CASSLMISGALSYEQYF
TRBV29-1	TRBJ2-3	14	CSAPRRGSTDTQYF
TRBV7-6	TRBJ2-5	16	CASSPLAGGPQETQYF
TRBV29-1	TRBJ1-4	17	CSVDTREGLATNEKLFF
TRBV7-2	TRBJ2-1	17	CASSGPKIAGPYNEQFF
TRBV7-8	TRBJ2-5	13	CASSPSGVETQYF